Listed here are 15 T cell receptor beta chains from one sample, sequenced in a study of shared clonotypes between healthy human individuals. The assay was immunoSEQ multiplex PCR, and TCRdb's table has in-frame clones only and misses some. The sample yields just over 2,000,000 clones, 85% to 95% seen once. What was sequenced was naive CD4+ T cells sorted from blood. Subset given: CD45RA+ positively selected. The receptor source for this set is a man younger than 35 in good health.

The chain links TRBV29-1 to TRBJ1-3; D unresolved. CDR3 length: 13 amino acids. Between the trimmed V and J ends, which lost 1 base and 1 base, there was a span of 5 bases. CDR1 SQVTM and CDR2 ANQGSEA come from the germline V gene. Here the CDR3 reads CSVEAGSGNTIYF. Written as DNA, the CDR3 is TGCAGCGTTGAAGCGGGGTCTGGAAACACCATATATTTT. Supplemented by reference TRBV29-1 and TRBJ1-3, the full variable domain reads SAVISQKPSRDICQRGTSLTIQCQVDSQVTMMFWYRQQPGQSLTLIATANQGSEATYESGFVIDKFPISRPNLTFSTLTVSNMSPEDSSIYLCSVEAGSGNTIYFGEGSWLTVV.

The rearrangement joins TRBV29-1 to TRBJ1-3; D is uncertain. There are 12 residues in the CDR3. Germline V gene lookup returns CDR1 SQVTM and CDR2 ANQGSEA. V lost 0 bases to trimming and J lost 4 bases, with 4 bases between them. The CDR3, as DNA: TGCAGCGTTGAAGAACAGGGAAACACCATATATTTT. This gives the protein CSVEEQGNTIYF. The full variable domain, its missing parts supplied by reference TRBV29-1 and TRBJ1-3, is SAVISQKPSRDICQRGTSLTIQCQVDSQVTMMFWYRQQPGQSLTLIATANQGSEATYESGFVIDKFPISRPNLTFSTLTVSNMSPEDSSIYLCSVEEQGNTIYFGEGSWLTVV.

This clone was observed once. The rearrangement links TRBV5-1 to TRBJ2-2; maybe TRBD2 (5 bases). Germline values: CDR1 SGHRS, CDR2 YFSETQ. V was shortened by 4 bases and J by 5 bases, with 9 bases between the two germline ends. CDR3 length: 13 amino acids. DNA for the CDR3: TGCGCCAGCAGCATGGGCGGGACCGGGGAGCTGTTTTTT. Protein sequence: CASSMGGTGELFF.

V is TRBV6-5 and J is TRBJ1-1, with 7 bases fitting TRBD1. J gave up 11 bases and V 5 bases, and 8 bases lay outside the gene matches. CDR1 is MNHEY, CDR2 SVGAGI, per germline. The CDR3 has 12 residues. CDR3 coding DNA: TGTGCCAGCAGTCAAGAGACAGGGCCGGCTTTCTTT. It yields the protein CASSQETGPAFF.

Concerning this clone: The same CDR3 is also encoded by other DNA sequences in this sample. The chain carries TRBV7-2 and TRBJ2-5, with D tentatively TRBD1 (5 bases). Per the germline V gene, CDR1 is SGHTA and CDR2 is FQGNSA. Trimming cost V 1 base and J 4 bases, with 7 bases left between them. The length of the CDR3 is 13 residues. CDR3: CASSLEGRETQYF. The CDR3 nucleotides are TGTGCCAGCAGCTTAGAGGGGCGAGAGACCCAGTACTTC.

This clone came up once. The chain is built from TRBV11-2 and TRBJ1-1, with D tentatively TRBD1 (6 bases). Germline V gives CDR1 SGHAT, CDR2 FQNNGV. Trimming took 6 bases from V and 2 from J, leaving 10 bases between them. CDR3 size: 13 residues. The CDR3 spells CASRGQLNTEAFF. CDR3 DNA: TGTGCCAGCAGAGGACAGCTTAACACTGAAGCTTTCTTT.

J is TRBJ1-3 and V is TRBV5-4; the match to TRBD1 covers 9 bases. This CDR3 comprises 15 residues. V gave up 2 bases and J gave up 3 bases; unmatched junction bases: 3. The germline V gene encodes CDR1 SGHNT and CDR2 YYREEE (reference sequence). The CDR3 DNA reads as TGTGCCAGCAGCTTTGCGACAGGGGGTGGAAACACCATATATTTT. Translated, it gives CASSFATGGGNTIYF.

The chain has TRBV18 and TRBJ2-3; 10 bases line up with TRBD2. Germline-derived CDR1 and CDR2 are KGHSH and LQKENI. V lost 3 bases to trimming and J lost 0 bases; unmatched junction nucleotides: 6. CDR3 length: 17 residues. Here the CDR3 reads CASSPPASGGSTDTQYF. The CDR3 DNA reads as TGTGCCAGCTCACCTCCTGCTAGCGGGGGTAGCACAGATACGCAGTATTTT. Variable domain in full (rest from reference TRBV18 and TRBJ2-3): NAGVMQNPRHLVRRRGQEARLRCSPMKGHSHVYWYRQLPEEGLKFMVYLQKENIIDESGMPKERFSAEFPKEGPSILRIQQVVRGDSAAYFCASSPPASGGSTDTQYFGPGTRLTVL.

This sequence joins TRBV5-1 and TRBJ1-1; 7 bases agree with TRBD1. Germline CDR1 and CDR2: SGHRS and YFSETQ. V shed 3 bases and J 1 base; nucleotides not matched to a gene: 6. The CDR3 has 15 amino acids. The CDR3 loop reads CASSSTGSPNTEAFF. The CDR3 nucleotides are TGCGCCAGCAGCTCGACAGGGTCCCCGAACACTGAAGCTTTCTTT.

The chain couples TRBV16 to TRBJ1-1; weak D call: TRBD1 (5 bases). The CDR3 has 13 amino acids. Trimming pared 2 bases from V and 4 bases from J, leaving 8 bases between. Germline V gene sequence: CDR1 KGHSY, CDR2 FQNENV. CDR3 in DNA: TGTGCCAGCAGCCAAGCGACAGTCACTGAAGCTTTCTTT. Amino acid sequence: CASSQATVTEAFF.

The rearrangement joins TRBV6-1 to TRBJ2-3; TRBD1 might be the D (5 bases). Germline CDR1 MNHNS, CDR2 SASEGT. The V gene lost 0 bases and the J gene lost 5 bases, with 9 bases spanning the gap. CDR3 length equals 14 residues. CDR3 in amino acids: CASSEALQGDTQYF. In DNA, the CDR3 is TGTGCCAGCAGTGAAGCGCTTCAGGGAGATACGCAGTATTTT.

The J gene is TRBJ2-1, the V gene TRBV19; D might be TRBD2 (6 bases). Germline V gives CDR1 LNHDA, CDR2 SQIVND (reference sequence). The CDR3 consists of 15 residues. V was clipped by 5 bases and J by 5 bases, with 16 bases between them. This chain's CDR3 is CASSLGGYTNNEQFF. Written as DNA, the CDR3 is TGTGCCAGTAGTTTGGGAGGATATACTAACAATGAGCAGTTCTTC.

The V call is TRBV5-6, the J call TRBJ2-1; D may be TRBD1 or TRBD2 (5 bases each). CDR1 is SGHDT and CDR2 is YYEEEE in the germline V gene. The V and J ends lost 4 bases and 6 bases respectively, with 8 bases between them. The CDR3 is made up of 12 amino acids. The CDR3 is CASSPGTNEQFF. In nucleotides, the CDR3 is TGTGCCAGCAGCCCTGGGACCAATGAGCAGTTCTTC. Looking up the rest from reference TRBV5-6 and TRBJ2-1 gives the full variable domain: DAGVTQSPTHLIKTRGQQVTLRCSPKSGHDTVSWYQQALGQGPQFIFQYYEEEERQRGNFPDRFSGHQFPNYSSELNVNALLLGDSALYLCASSPGTNEQFFGPGTRLTVL.

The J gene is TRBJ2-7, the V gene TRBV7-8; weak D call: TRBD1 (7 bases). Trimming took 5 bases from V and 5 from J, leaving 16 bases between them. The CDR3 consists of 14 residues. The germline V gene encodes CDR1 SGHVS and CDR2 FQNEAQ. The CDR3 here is CASSDRDWSHEQYF. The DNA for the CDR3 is TGTGCCAGCAGCGACAGGGACTGGAGCCACGAGCAGTACTTC.

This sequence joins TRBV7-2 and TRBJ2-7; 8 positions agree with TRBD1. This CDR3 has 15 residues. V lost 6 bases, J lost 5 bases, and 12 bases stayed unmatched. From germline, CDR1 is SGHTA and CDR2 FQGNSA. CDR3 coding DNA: TGTGCCAGCAGTTCCACGGGCAGGGGGCAAGACGAGCAGTACTTC. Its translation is CASSSTGRGQDEQYF.